The 21 T cell receptor beta chains given below trace back to one sample, sequenced in a study of cytomegalovirus exposure and HLA in healthy donors. The study ran its PCR with 60 Vbeta and 13 Jbeta primers. Assay used: immunoSEQ multiplex PCR; TCRdb lists only in-frame clones, some missing. This listing includes tens of thousands of clones. Specimen: PBMCs. These receptors all stem from a female donor in good health and CMV-seronegative.

The genes are TRBV10-3 and TRBJ2-7, with TRBD1 matching 12 bases. Germline-derived CDR1 and CDR2 are ENHRY and SYGVKD. J lost 6 bases, V lost 6 bases, and 6 bases had no gene match. The CDR3 extends over 14 amino acids. The CDR3 loop is CAIRGGQGAGEQYF. The CDR3 coding sequence is TGTGCCATCAGGGGGGGACAGGGGGCTGGCGAGCAGTACTTC.

V is TRBV5-4 and J is TRBJ1-6; 8 positions match TRBD1. Germline CDR1 SGHNT, CDR2 YYREEE (reference sequence). Germline trimming cut 0 bases from V and 6 bases from J; bases unmatched to any gene: 8. The CDR3 is made up of 17 amino acids. DNA of the CDR3: TGTGCCAGCAGCTTGGCCGGGACAGGATATTTTAATTCACCCCTCCACTTT. Amino acids: CASSLAGTGYFNSPLHF.

The rearrangement uses TRBV9 and TRBJ2-1, with unresolved D. The CDR3 totals 15 residues. Trimming took 2 bases from V and 0 from J, leaving 9 bases between them. Germline V gives CDR1 SGDLS, CDR2 YYNGEE. CDR3 sequence reads: CASSVYEASYNEQFF. As DNA, the CDR3 is TGTGCCAGCAGCGTTTACGAAGCCTCCTACAATGAGCAGTTCTTC.

The J gene is TRBJ1-5, the V gene TRBV9, with 7 bases identical to TRBD1. The trim removed 3 bases at V and 6 bases at J, leaving 9 bases unmatched. There are 15 residues in the CDR3. The germline CDR1 and CDR2 sequences are SGDLS and YYNGEE. The CDR3 protein is CASSGGEGASQPQHF. For the CDR3, the DNA is TGTGCCAGCAGCGGCGGAGAGGGGGCTTCTCAGCCCCAGCATTTT.

CDR3 in amino acids: CASSLAPGTPYEQYF. CDR3 coding DNA: TGCGCCAGCAGCTTGGCGCCGGGGACACCCTACGAGCAGTACTTC. The rearrangement uses TRBV5-1 and TRBJ2-7, with a possible D match to TRBD1 (6 bases). This CDR3 is 15 amino acids long. Germline V lookup: CDR1 SGHRS, CDR2 YFSETQ. The V gene lost 0 bases and the J gene lost 2 bases, with 12 bases spanning the gap.

This chain uses TRBV29-1 with TRBJ1-1; 9 bases fit TRBD1. This CDR3 has 14 amino acids. Germline V CDR1 and CDR2: SQVTM, ANQGSEA. V lost 6 bases to trimming and J lost 0 bases; unmatched junction nucleotides: 5. The CDR3 DNA is TGCAGCGTCGACAGGGGGGGGGTGAACACTGAAGCTTTCTTT. Its protein is CSVDRGGVNTEAFF.

This clone is medium-sized by frequency. V is TRBV4-2 and J is TRBJ2-7; the match to TRBD1 covers 9 bases. Germline assignment: CDR1 LGHNA and CDR2 YNFKEQ. Trimming at V came to 1 base and at J to 1 base, leaving 2 bases not matched to a gene. The CDR3 sequence is 15 residues long. CDR3 loop: CASSQGTGESYEQYF. The CDR3, as DNA: TGTGCCAGCAGCCAAGGGACAGGGGAGTCCTACGAGCAGTACTTC.

V usage is TRBV19 and J usage is TRBJ1-5, with D possibly matching TRBD1 (5 bases). CDR3 length: 14 amino acids. Germline CDR1 LNHDA, CDR2 SQIVND (reference sequence). V shed 4 bases and J shed 5 bases, with 12 bases lying between them. The CDR3: CASSNLGGDQPQHF. The CDR3 bases are TGTGCCAGTAGTAACCTCGGGGGGGATCAGCCCCAGCATTTT.

The rearrangement uses TRBV10-1 and TRBJ2-1; TRBD2 might be the D (6 bases). The CDR3 has 14 residues. The V gene's germline CDR1 is WNHNN and CDR2 SYGVQD (reference sequence). The germline V and J ends were trimmed by 3 bases and 7 bases, with 13 bases remaining between them. This CDR3 is CASSDGGPLNEQFF. CDR3 nucleotide sequence: TGCGCCAGCAGTGACGGGGGACCTTTGAATGAGCAGTTCTTC.

The rearrangement joins TRBV28 to TRBJ2-7; D gene uncertain. CDR1 and CDR2 (germline): MDHEN, SYDVKM. Trimming took off 6 bases at V and 2 bases at J, with 11 bases between the two ends. The CDR3 covers 13 residues. The CDR3 here is CASRISSTYEQYF. CDR3 bases: TGTGCCAGCAGGATTAGTTCGACCTACGAGCAGTACTTC.

The chain recombines TRBV6-1 with TRBJ2-5; 7 nucleotides agree with TRBD2. CDR1 and CDR2 (germline): MNHNS, SASEGT. The CDR3 has 15 residues. Trimming cost V 2 bases and J 7 bases; bases outside gene matches: 10. The CDR3 nucleotides read TGTGCCAGCAGTGAAAAGGGCGGGGGTCGGGGGACCCAGTACTTC. Encoded protein: CASSEKGGGRGTQYF.

V usage is TRBV9 and J usage is TRBJ1-1, with 7 bases that match TRBD1. CDR1 is SGDLS and CDR2 is YYNGEE in the germline V gene. The trim removed 2 bases at V and 3 bases at J, leaving 4 bases unmatched. CDR3 size: 14 residues. This CDR3 reads CASSVSGTDTEAFF. CDR3 in DNA: TGTGCCAGCAGCGTCTCTGGGACAGACACTGAAGCTTTCTTT.

CDR3 DNA sequence: TGTGCCAGCAGCTTAGGACGGGGACATTACAATGAGCAGTTCTTC. Encoded protein: CASSLGRGHYNEQFF. This rearrangement joins TRBV11-3 to TRBJ2-1; tentatively, D is TRBD1 (6 bases). The V gene's germline CDR1 is SGHNT and CDR2 YENEEA. This CDR3 is 15 amino acids long. Trimming removed 1 base at V and 4 bases at J, with 11 bases between.

The CDR3 spells CASTASSGANVLTF. CDR3 nucleotide sequence: TGTGCCAGCACAGCTAGCTCTGGGGCCAACGTCCTGACTTTC. The rearrangement uses TRBV6-6 and TRBJ2-6; D uncertain. This CDR3 spans 14 amino acids. V gave up 7 bases and J gave up 0 bases, with 7 bases separating them. Germline lookup yields CDR1 MNHNY and CDR2 SVGAGI (reference sequence).

This chain joins TRBV13 and TRBJ2-2; 7 bases match TRBD1. With V trimmed by 6 bases and J by 1 base, 2 bases remained unmatched. The CDR3 is 14 amino acids. CDR1 is PRHDT and CDR2 is FYEKMQ in the germline V gene (reference sequence). The CDR3 nucleotides read TGTGCCAGCAGTCAGGGGGAGAACACCGGGGAGCTGTTTTTT. Translated, it gives CASSQGENTGELFF.

This chain uses TRBV9 with TRBJ2-3, with TRBD2 as a possible D gene (6 bases). With 4 bases removed from V and 7 bases from J, the gap between germline ends came to 25 bases. The CDR3 runs 17 residues. Per the germline V gene, CDR1 is SGDLS and CDR2 is YYNGEE. CDR3 coding DNA: TGTGCCAGCAGCTCCCCCGCGAACGGGGCGGGGTACTATACGCAGTATTTT. This sequence encodes CASSSPANGAGYYTQYF.

V is TRBV6-6 and J is TRBJ2-3, with 7 bases lining up with TRBD1. J lost 0 bases, V lost 7 bases, and 7 bases had no gene match. The CDR3 is made up of 15 amino acids. CDR1 and CDR2 (germline): MNHNY, SVGAGI (reference sequence). The CDR3 coding sequence is TGTGCCAGCACCCTGGGACAGACCAGCACAGATACGCAGTATTTT. This encodes CASTLGQTSTDTQYF.

The gene calls are TRBV19 and TRBJ2-2, with D possibly matching TRBD1 (6 bases). The V gene's germline CDR1 is LNHDA and CDR2 SQIVND (reference sequence). CDR3 length equals 14 residues. Trimming stripped 6 bases from V and 5 bases from J, with 13 bases between. CDR3 nucleotides: TGTGCCAGTAGGGGCAGGGGTATTACCGGGGAGCTGTTTTTT. Its translation: CASRGRGITGELFF.

J is TRBJ1-3 and V is TRBV7-7, with TRBD1 identical over 8 bases. CDR1 is SSHAT and CDR2 is FNYEAQ in the germline V gene (reference sequence). The V and J ends lost 5 bases and 4 bases, in that order; junction bases with no gene match: 4. The CDR3 runs 14 residues. CDR3 amino acids: CASSPDRGGNTIYF. The CDR3 DNA sequence: TGTGCCAGCAGCCCCGACAGGGGAGGAAACACCATATATTTT.

V and J are TRBV6-6 and TRBJ2-5; D gene uncertain. The V gene lost 5 bases and the J gene lost 1 base, with 11 bases spanning the gap. CDR1 is MNHNY, CDR2 SVGAGI, per germline (reference sequence). The CDR3 sequence is 14 residues long. In nucleotides, the CDR3 is TGTGCCAGCAGTCCAGGAATACCCCAAGAGACCCAGTACTTC. As protein: CASSPGIPQETQYF.

CDR3 loop: CASTTTGFNSPLHF. For the CDR3, the DNA is TGTGCCAGCACCACAACAGGGTTTAATTCACCCCTCCACTTT. The chain recombines TRBV9 with TRBJ1-6, with D perhaps TRBD1 (6 bases). In germline, CDR1 is SGDLS, CDR2 YYNGEE. V gave up 6 bases and J gave up 6 bases, with 13 bases separating them. CDR3 length: 14 amino acids. The full variable domain, with the rest looked up from reference TRBV9 and TRBJ1-6, is DSGVTQTPKHLITATGQRVTLRCSPRSGDLSVYWYQQSLDQGLQFLIQYYNGEERAKGNILERFSAQQFPDLHSELNLSSLELGDSALYFCASTTTGFNSPLHFGNGTRLTVT.